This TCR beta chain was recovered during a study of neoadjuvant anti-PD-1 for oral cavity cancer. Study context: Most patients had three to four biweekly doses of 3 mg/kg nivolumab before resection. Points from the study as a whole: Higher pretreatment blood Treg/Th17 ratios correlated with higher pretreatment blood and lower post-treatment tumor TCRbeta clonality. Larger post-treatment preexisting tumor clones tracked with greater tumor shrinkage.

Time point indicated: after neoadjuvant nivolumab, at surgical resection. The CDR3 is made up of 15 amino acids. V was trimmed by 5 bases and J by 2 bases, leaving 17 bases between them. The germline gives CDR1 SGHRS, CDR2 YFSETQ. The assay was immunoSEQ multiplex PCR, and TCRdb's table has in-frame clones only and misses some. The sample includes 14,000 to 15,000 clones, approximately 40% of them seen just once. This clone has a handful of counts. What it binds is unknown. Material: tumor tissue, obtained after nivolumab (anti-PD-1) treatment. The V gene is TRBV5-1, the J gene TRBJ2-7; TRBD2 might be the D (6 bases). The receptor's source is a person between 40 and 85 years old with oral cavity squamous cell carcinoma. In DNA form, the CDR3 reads TGCGCCAGCAGTAGTTTAACGGGAGCCACCTACGAGCAGTACTTC. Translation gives CASSSLTGATYEQYF.